A single sample gave rise to the 9 T cell receptor beta chains below, sequenced in a study of blood T cell repertoires in COVID-19. Only in-frame clones appear in the TCRdb table, and some are missing; sequencing was by immunoSEQ multiplex PCR. The sample has 170,000 or so clones, around 80% seen once; the top ten hold about 7%. Sequences were obtained from peripheral blood. The origin of the receptors is a woman in her thirties or forties with COVID-19, enrolled during active disease.

In the case of this clone: This same CDR3 is encoded by further DNA sequences in the sample. The V call is TRBV5-1, the J call TRBJ2-5; the match to TRBD1 covers 7 bases. CDR1 is SGHRS, CDR2 YFSETQ, per germline. There are 13 residues in the CDR3. The junction had 0 bases not matched to a gene; V was cut back by 2 bases and J by 2 bases. DNA for the CDR3: TGCGCCAGCAGCTTACAGGGGCAAGAGACCCAGTACTTC. It translates to CASSLQGQETQYF.

This sequence joins TRBV7-9 and TRBJ1-1, with 7 bases that match TRBD1. Trimming removed 4 bases from V and 4 bases from J; junction bases left unmatched: 15. CDR3 length equals 17 residues. Germline loops: CDR1 SEHNR, CDR2 FQNEAQ (reference sequence). The CDR3 DNA follows: TGTGCCAGCAGCTCGGAAAAAACGACAGGGCTGGGCACTGAAGCTTTCTTT. It codes for CASSSEKTTGLGTEAFF.

A word on this clone: In the same sample, other DNA sequences code for this CDR3. The chain has TRBV4-1 and TRBJ1-5, with 9 bases lining up with TRBD1. After removal of 3 bases from V and 4 bases from J, the junction contained 1 base not matched to a gene. The CDR3 loop spans 14 amino acids. CDR1 is MGHRA and CDR2 is YSYEKL in the germline V gene. CDR3 protein: CASSHGQGNQPQHF. CDR3 bases: TGCGCCAGCAGCCACGGACAGGGGAATCAGCCCCAGCATTTT.

This clone was observed at least ten times. The chain links TRBV4-2 to TRBJ2-1; a possible D gene is TRBD2 (5 bases). Trimming left V 4 bases short and J 8 bases short, with 18 bases between. CDR1 is LGHNA and CDR2 is YNFKEQ in the germline V gene. The length of the CDR3 is 15 residues. The CDR3 here is CASSRASDSVDEQFF. CDR3 DNA sequence: TGTGCCAGCAGCCGAGCCTCGGACTCGGTGGATGAGCAGTTCTTC.

This chain links TRBV9 with TRBJ2-3; 11 bases line up with TRBD1. Germline V gene sequence: CDR1 SGDLS, CDR2 YYNGEE. The CDR3 spans 16 residues. V lost 4 bases, J lost 4 bases, and 8 bases stayed unmatched. CDR3 residues: CASSPRDRGNADTQYF. DNA of the CDR3: TGTGCCAGCAGCCCGAGGGACAGGGGGAATGCAGATACGCAGTATTTT.

The CDR3 region is CASRRGLSYEQYF. The CDR3 DNA sequence: TGTGCCAGCCGTCGAGGACTCTCCTACGAGCAGTACTTC. V usage is TRBV6-5 and J usage is TRBJ2-7, with D perhaps matching TRBD2 (5 bases). The CDR3 is 13 residues long. Trimming shortened V by 8 bases and J by 0 bases, and 11 bases separated the two germline ends. Germline V gene data show CDR1 as MNHEY and CDR2 as SVGAGI.

The genes are TRBV29-1 and TRBJ2-2; 7 nucleotides agree with TRBD2. Germline V gene lookup returns CDR1 SQVTM and CDR2 ANQGSEA. CDR3 size: 14 residues. The V segment lost 4 bases and the J segment 3 bases; nucleotides outside the gene matches: 5. The CDR3 DNA follows: TGCAGCGTTGTCGGCGGGAGATACACCGGGGAGCTGTTTTTT. Encoded protein: CSVVGGRYTGELFF.

The chain recombines TRBV5-1 with TRBJ2-1, with D unclear. Germline-derived CDR1 and CDR2 are SGHRS and YFSETQ. Between the trimmed V and J ends, which lost 6 bases and 5 bases, there was a span of 15 bases. The CDR3 is 14 amino acids. The CDR3 coding sequence is TGCGCCAGCACCCAACGCCAGACTGACAATGAGCAGTTCTTC. The encoded protein is CASTQRQTDNEQFF.

The chain uses TRBV1 and TRBJ1-1; the D call of TRBD1 is as the table states it, not checked on the DNA. TRBV1 has pseudogene status. This CDR3 is built from 17 residues. CDR3 nucleotides: TGCACCAGCAGCCAACAATCCAACAGGGGCGATAACACTGAAGCTTTCTTT. This encodes CTSSQQSNRGDNTEAFF.